The 27 T cell receptor beta chains below all came from one sample that was sequenced in a study of T cells in Graves' hyperthyroidism and ophthalmopathy. Template material for amplifying TCR beta CDR3 regions consisted of RNA transcripts. HTBI primers were employed in a first-round RT-PCR of the TCR CDR3. Via MiXCR, TCRdb re-called the multiplex PCR reads, giving one row per CDR3 protein. Of under 750,000 distinct CDR3 sequences listed, 18% are singletons. Material: blood. These TCRs come from a woman between 50 and 59 years old with Graves' hyperthyroidism that later progressed to Graves' ophthalmopathy.

This clonotype was detected many times. The chain uses TRBV27 and TRBJ2-7; D gene ambiguous. Germline V CDR1 and CDR2: MNHEY, SMNVEV (reference sequence). V lost 2 bases to trimming and J lost 0 bases, with 8 bases between them. The CDR3 is made up of 14 amino acids. The DNA of the CDR3 is TGTGCCAGCAGTTTAAACCCCCTCTCCTACGAGCAGTACTTC. It translates to CASSLNPLSYEQYF.

Remarks on this clonotype: A much larger clone differs from this one at a single base, so this may be a read error. The chain combines TRBV6-9 with TRBJ2-7; the D call may be TRBD1 or TRBD2 (5 bases each). The length of the CDR3 is 13 residues. Germline V gene data show CDR1 as MNHGY and CDR2 as SVAAGI. The DNA for the CDR3 is TGCGCCAGCAGCCGGGACGGGGCCCACGAGCAGTACTTC. Translation gives CASSRDGAHEQYF.

This clonotype turned up a few times. The chain combines TRBV7-9 with TRBJ1-1, with D tentatively TRBD1 (6 bases). The V end lost 6 bases, the J end lost 8 bases, and 13 bases lay between the germline ends. Germline V gene data show CDR1 as SEHNR and CDR2 as FQNEAQ (reference sequence). This CDR3 has 12 amino acids. The CDR3, as DNA: TGTGCCAGCAGTAACCGGGACATAGAAGCTTTCTTT. This encodes CASSNRDIEAFF.

This clonotype came up many times. This rearrangement joins TRBV7-9 to TRBJ1-1, with D possibly TRBD1 on 6 matching bases. The CDR3 extends over 14 amino acids. Deletions cut 5 bases from V and 4 bases from J, with 14 bases between. CDR1 and CDR2 from the germline V gene are SEHNR and FQNEAQ (reference sequence). This chain's CDR3 is CASSPSGGRTEAFF. The CDR3 nucleotides are TGTGCCAGCAGCCCAAGCGGGGGCCGCACTGAAGCTTTCTTT.

This chain uses TRBV29-1 with TRBJ2-1, with TRBD2 identical over 12 bases. CDR3 size: 15 residues. Germline V gene data show CDR1 as SQVTM and CDR2 as ANQGSEA. After removal of 4 bases from V and 7 bases from J, the junction contained 8 bases not matched to a gene. As DNA, the CDR3 is TGCAGCGTTGGTACCGGACTAGCGGGGAGGAATGAGCAGTTCTTC. This gives the protein CSVGTGLAGRNEQFF.

This clonotype occurred a few times. V and J are TRBV6-1 and TRBJ1-4, with D perhaps matching TRBD1 (5 bases). Germline V gene lookup returns CDR1 MNHNS and CDR2 SASEGT. This CDR3 comprises 16 residues. Deletions cut 6 bases from V and 4 bases from J, with 18 bases between. CDR3 loop: CASRPSPGASNEKLFF. CDR3 nucleotide sequence: TGTGCCAGCAGACCTTCCCCCGGGGCCAGTAATGAAAAACTGTTTTTT.

In its sample, this clonotype was seen a few times. The chain combines TRBV10-3 with TRBJ2-5; 9 bases align to TRBD1. The germline gives CDR1 ENHRY, CDR2 SYGVKD. This CDR3 has 15 amino acids. V lost 3 bases and J lost 4; bases outside the gene matches: 6. CDR3 nucleotide sequence: TGTGCCATCAGTGACAGGGACAGGGAGAGAGAGACCCAGTACTTC. Protein: CAISDRDRERETQYF.

This clonotype was picked up a small number of times. V usage is TRBV6-5 and J usage is TRBJ2-5; D remains unclear. Trimming took 0 bases from V and 7 from J, leaving 12 bases between them. The CDR3 length is 14 residues. Germline-derived CDR1 and CDR2 are MNHEY and SVGAGI. This CDR3 is CASSYSMGRGTQYF. The CDR3 region has the DNA TGTGCCAGCAGTTACTCGATGGGCCGAGGGACCCAGTACTTC.

This clonotype was found many times. The chain recombines TRBV11-2 with TRBJ2-2; a possible D gene is TRBD1 (6 bases). The V gene lost 3 bases and the J gene lost 1 base, with 9 bases spanning the gap. The CDR3 loop spans 15 amino acids. Germline-derived CDR1 and CDR2 are SGHAT and FQNNGV. CDR3 in amino acids: CASSFGRGNTGELFF. CDR3 nucleotide sequence: TGTGCCAGCAGCTTCGGCAGGGGGAACACCGGGGAGCTGTTTTTT.

This clonotype showed up just a few times. The chain employs TRBV25-1 and TRBJ1-4; D unresolved. Germline V gene sequence: CDR1 MGHDK, CDR2 SYGVNS. CDR3 length: 17 residues. Trimming stripped 4 bases from V and 4 bases from J, with 19 bases between. CDR3 amino acids: CASSAPPGRRYNEKLFF. CDR3 sequence (DNA): TGTGCCAGCAGTGCTCCGCCTGGGAGGCGCTATAATGAAAAACTGTTTTTT. Full variable domain (remainder filled in from reference TRBV25-1 and TRBJ1-4): EADIYQTPRYLVIGTGKKITLECSQTMGHDKMYWYQQDPGMELHLIHYSYGVNSTEKGDLSSESTVSRIRTEHFPLTLESARPSHTSQYLCASSAPPGRRYNEKLFFGSGTQLSVL.

V gene TRBV9 combines with J gene TRBJ2-1, with 14 nucleotides matching TRBD2. V was clipped by 3 bases and J by 5 bases; unmatched bases: 10. The CDR3 spans 18 residues. Germline loops: CDR1 SGDLS, CDR2 YYNGEE. The CDR3 spells CASSARTSGGLTNNEQFF. CDR3 sequence (DNA): TGTGCCAGCAGCGCACGGACTAGCGGGGGGCTTACTAACAATGAGCAGTTCTTC.

DNA of the CDR3: TGTGCCAGCAGTGACTCTCCAGGGGACTATGGCTACACCTTC. Translating gives CASSDSPGDYGYTF. The chain employs TRBV6-4 and TRBJ1-2, with D perhaps matching TRBD1 (6 bases). There are 14 residues in the CDR3. CDR1 is MRHNA, CDR2 SNTAGT, per germline. Trimming cost V 0 bases and J 3 bases, with 8 bases left between them.

This clonotype was detected ten times or more. The V call is TRBV11-2, the J call TRBJ2-1; 7 bases are shared with TRBD1. The V gene end was trimmed by 3 bases and the J gene end by 10 bases; junction bases not matched to a gene: 12. Germline-derived CDR1 and CDR2 are SGHAT and FQNNGV. CDR3 length: 15 amino acids. The CDR3 nucleotides read TGTGCCAGCAGCTTCGGACAGGAGGAATCAAAAGAGCAGTTCTTC. It codes for CASSFGQEESKEQFF.

The rearrangement joins TRBV27 to TRBJ2-7; the D gene is possibly TRBD2 (7 bases). V was trimmed by 6 bases and J by 3 bases, leaving 15 bases between them. Germline V CDR1 and CDR2: MNHEY, SMNVEV (reference sequence). CDR3 length: 14 amino acids. The CDR3 bases are TGTGCCAGCAGCCGAAGCGGGACATTCTACGAGCAGTACTTC. Encoded protein: CASSRSGTFYEQYF.

This chain uses TRBV7-6 with TRBJ1-2; tentatively, D is TRBD1 (5 bases). The V end was cut by 10 bases, the J end by 7 bases, with 16 bases between. Germline V gene lookup returns CDR1 SGHVS and CDR2 FNYEAQ. CDR3 length equals 12 residues. CDR3 amino acids: CATAGGGSGYTF. CDR3 sequence (DNA): TGTGCCACCGCGGGGGGAGGTAGTGGCTACACCTTC.

This clonotype was seen a handful of times. The J gene is TRBJ2-5, the V gene TRBV16, with 10 bases fitting TRBD1. With 4 bases clipped from V and 6 bases from J, the junction kept 8 bases outside the gene matches. The CDR3 spans 15 residues. Germline loops: CDR1 KGHSY, CDR2 FQNENV. The CDR3 here is CASSPPGTGAQTQYF. CDR3 DNA sequence: TGTGCCAGCAGCCCCCCCGGGACAGGGGCTCAGACCCAGTACTTC.

A few counts support this clonotype. This chain joins TRBV30 and TRBJ1-4, with 7 bases identical to TRBD1. This CDR3 contains 14 residues. From germline, CDR1 is GTSNPN and CDR2 SVGIG (reference sequence). J was trimmed by 0 bases and V by 4 bases; bases with no gene match: 2. The CDR3 spells CAWNGQATNEKLFF. In DNA form, the CDR3 reads TGTGCCTGGAACGGACAGGCAACTAATGAAAAACTGTTTTTT.

The rearrangement uses TRBV12-3 or TRBV12-4 and TRBJ1-3, with a tentative D call TRBD1 (5 bases). The CDR3 runs to 17 residues. With 6 bases removed from V and 1 base from J, the gap between germline ends came to 19 bases. CDR3 DNA: TGTGCCAGCAGCTTGAGAGGGCGCGGGACGTCTGGAAACACCATATATTTT. Translating it yields CASSLRGRGTSGNTIYF.

This clonotype was seen at least ten times. V and J are TRBV7-9 and TRBJ2-7; TRBD1 matches at 10 bases. With 3 bases clipped from V and 3 bases from J, the junction kept 11 bases outside the gene matches. The CDR3 sequence is 17 residues long. Per germline, CDR1 SEHNR and CDR2 FQNEAQ (reference sequence). In nucleotides, the CDR3 is TGTGCCAGCAGCTTCCTCTTGGGACAGGGGACCCTCTACGAGCAGTACTTC. This gives the protein CASSFLLGQGTLYEQYF.

J is TRBJ2-1 and V is TRBV13; 9 bases agree with TRBD2. The germline V gene has CDR1 PRHDT and CDR2 FYEKMQ (reference sequence). The V gene end was trimmed by 6 bases and the J gene end by 5 bases; junction bases not matched to a gene: 14. The CDR3 has 17 residues. The CDR3 region is CASSEAPLAGIDNEQFF. The CDR3 nucleotides read TGTGCCAGCAGTGAAGCCCCGCTAGCGGGGATCGACAATGAGCAGTTCTTC.

This clonotype was detected a few times. V usage is TRBV20-1 and J usage is TRBJ2-2; possible D gene TRBD2, 6 bases. Germline assignment: CDR1 DFQATT and CDR2 SNEGSKA (reference sequence). CDR3 length: 15 amino acids. Trimming removed 1 base from V and 4 bases from J, with 13 bases in between. DNA of the CDR3: TGCAGTGCTAGAGTGGAGGGCCGAAGCACCGGGGAGCTGTTTTTT. Amino acids: CSARVEGRSTGELFF.

This clonotype was detected a few times. The V gene is TRBV10-3, the J gene TRBJ2-3; TRBD2 might be the D (6 bases). Trimming took off 6 bases at V and 2 bases at J, with 12 bases between the two ends. Germline assignment: CDR1 ENHRY and CDR2 SYGVKD. The CDR3 has 14 residues. CDR3 in DNA: TGTGCCATCAGACCGGGAGAGCTCACAGATACGCAGTATTTT. Translated: CAIRPGELTDTQYF.

This clonotype occurred a few times. The chain is built from TRBV10-3 and TRBJ1-5; tentatively, D is TRBD1 (6 bases). V was pared by 9 bases and J by 3 bases, with 9 bases between. Germline CDR1 and CDR2: ENHRY and SYGVKD. This CDR3 contains 12 residues. The CDR3 is CAIQGLNQPQHF. As DNA, the CDR3 is TGTGCCATACAGGGCCTCAATCAGCCCCAGCATTTT.

This clonotype has only a few counts. V usage is TRBV30 and J usage is TRBJ2-3; D gene ambiguous. The V and J ends lost 1 base and 0 bases respectively, with 11 bases between them. Looked up from germline, CDR1 is GTSNPN and CDR2 is SVGIG (reference sequence). The CDR3 totals 15 residues. The CDR3 DNA follows: TGTGCCTGGAGTGAGAGACTTCTAAGCACAGATACGCAGTATTTT. Translating it yields CAWSERLLSTDTQYF.

Concerning this clonotype itself: A much larger clone lies one base from this, so it may be a read error. The chain is built from TRBV24-1 and TRBJ2-7; perhaps TRBD1 as D (5 bases). The germline V and J ends were trimmed by 5 bases and 2 bases, with 9 bases remaining between them. The CDR3 spans 13 residues. Germline loops: CDR1 KGHDR, CDR2 SFDVKD. CDR3 sequence (DNA): TGTGCCACCAGTGGGGGCGGCACCTACGAGCAGTACTTC. Translated: CATSGGGTYEQYF.

The chain combines TRBV27 with TRBJ2-7, with TRBD2 as a possible D gene (5 bases). CDR3 length: 15 amino acids. V gave up 0 bases and J gave up 1 base, with 10 bases separating them. Germline V gives CDR1 MNHEY, CDR2 SMNVEV (reference sequence). The CDR3 bases are TGTGCCAGCAGTTTATCCATGGACTTTTCCTACGAGCAGTACTTC. Its translation is CASSLSMDFSYEQYF.

This clonotype has a count of ten or more. At one of its ends the junction is not consistent with the germline gene, which may arise from a read error. The chain is built from TRBV7-7 and TRBJ1-2; 7 nucleotides agree with TRBD1. Per germline, CDR1 SSHAT and CDR2 FNYEAQ (reference sequence). The CDR3 extends over 15 amino acids. The CDR3 protein is CASSLRPTGPYGYTF. The CDR3 DNA reads as TGTGCTAGCAGCTTGAGGCCGACAGGGCCCTATGGCTACACCTTC.